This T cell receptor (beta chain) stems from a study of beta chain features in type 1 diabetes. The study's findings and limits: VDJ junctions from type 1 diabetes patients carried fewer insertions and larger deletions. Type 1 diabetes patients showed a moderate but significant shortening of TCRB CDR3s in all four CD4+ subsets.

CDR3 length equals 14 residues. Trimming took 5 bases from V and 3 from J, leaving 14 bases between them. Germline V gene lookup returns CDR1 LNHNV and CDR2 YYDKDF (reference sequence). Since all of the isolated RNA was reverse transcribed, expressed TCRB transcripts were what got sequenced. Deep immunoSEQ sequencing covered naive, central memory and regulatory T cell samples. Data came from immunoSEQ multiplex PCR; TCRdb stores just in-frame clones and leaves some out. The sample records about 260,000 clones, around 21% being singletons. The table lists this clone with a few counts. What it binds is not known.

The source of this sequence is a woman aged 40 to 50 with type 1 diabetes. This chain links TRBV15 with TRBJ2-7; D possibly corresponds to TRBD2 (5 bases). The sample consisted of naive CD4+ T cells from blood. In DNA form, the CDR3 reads TGTGCCACCAGCCGACCTGGACTGCTCTACGAGCAGTACTTC. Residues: CATSRPGLLYEQYF.